The 5 T cell receptor beta chains below come from one sample, sequenced in a study of tumor and adjacent non-tumor tissue in lung cancer. This sample's RNA came from whole unsorted tissue. The library came from three nested PCR rounds adapted from ARM-PCR protocols. TCRdb used MiXCR to reprocess the multiplex PCR reads, holding one entry per CDR3 protein. The sample has approximately 75,000 distinct CDR3 sequences; 60% to 80% are singletons. Sequencing was done on a sample of lung tumor tissue. Receptor source: a woman between 45 and 65 years old with non-small cell lung cancer.

This clonotype was counted a few times. This could be a read error, since a much larger clone is one nucleotide away. This chain joins TRBV10-3 and TRBJ1-2; D is uncertain. Trimming removed 5 bases from V and 3 bases from J, with 7 bases in between. The length of the CDR3 is 12 residues. CDR1 and CDR2 (germline): ENHRY, SYGVKD. The CDR3, as DNA: TGTGCCATCAGTATCCGCGACTATGGCTACACCTTC. Translation: CAISIRDYGYTF.

On this clonotype itself: An end of the junction does not agree with germline; a read error may underlie this. This chain joins TRBV4-2 and TRBJ2-1; 7 bases fit TRBD2. The CDR3 loop spans 16 amino acids. CDR1 and CDR2 from the germline V gene are LGHNA and YNFKEQ. CDR3 sequence: CANSQTRDYKNNEQFF. The CDR3 DNA reads TGTGCAAACAGCCAAACCCGGGACTACAAAAACAATGAGCAGTTCTTT.

V and J are TRBV5-4 and TRBJ1-2; 11 positions agree with TRBD1. The length of the CDR3 is 15 residues. Germline CDR1 reads SGHNT; CDR2 reads YYREEE (reference sequence). V shed 5 bases, J shed 7 bases, and the junction held 10 bases outside the gene matches. The CDR3 loop reads CASSLWTGGIGGYTF. The CDR3 DNA follows: TGTGCCAGCAGTTTGTGGACAGGGGGCATCGGTGGCTACACCTTC.

V is TRBV5-4 and J is TRBJ2-1; possible D gene TRBD2, 5 bases. The CDR3 extends over 15 amino acids. From germline, CDR1 is SGHNT and CDR2 YYREEE (reference sequence). CDR3 region: CAGSFSSTRRNEQFF. The CDR3 DNA reads TGTGCTGGCAGCTTTTCTAGCACCCGAAGAAATGAGCAGTTCTTC.

Turning to this clonotype: At one end, the junction sequence differs from germline, possibly due to a read error. This chain joins TRBV5-1 and TRBJ2-7; 9 bases map to TRBD1. The V gene's germline CDR1 is SGHRS and CDR2 YFSETQ. This CDR3 is 15 amino acids long. CDR3 in DNA: TGCGCCAGCAGCCTCAACGGACAGGGGATAGGCAAGCAATACTTC. Residues: CASSLNGQGIGKQYF.